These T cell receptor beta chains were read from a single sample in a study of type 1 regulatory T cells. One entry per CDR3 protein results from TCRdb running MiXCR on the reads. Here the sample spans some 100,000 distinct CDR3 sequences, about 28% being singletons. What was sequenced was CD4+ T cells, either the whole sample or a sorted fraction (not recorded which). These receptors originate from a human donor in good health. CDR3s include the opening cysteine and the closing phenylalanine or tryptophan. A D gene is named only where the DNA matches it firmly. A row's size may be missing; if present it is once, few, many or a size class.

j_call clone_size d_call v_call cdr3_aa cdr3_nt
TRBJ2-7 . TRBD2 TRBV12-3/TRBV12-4 CASSSFGVAGVGAYEQYF TGTGCCAGCAGCTCTTTTGGAGTAGCGGGAGTAGGCGCCTACGAGCAGTACTTC
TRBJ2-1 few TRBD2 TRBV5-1 CASSSGLGAANEQFF TGCGCCAGCAGCTCGGGACTAGGGGCTGCGAATGAGCAGTTCTTC
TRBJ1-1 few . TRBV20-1 CSAWGSEAFF TGCAGTGCTTGGGGGTCTGAAGCTTTCTTT
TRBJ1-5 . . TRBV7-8 CASSLATIVGGNQPQHF TGTGCCAGCAGCTTAGCGACTATAGTTGGGGGCAATCAGCCCCAGCATTTT
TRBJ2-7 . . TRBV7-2 CASSSGGQLYEQYF TGTGCCAGCAGCTCGGGGGGACAGCTGTACGAGCAGTACTTC
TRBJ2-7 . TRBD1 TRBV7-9 CASSFGTGNYEQYF TGTGCCAGCAGCTTTGGGACAGGGAACTACGAGCAGTACTTC
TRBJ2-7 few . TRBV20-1 CSVSPTILSYEQYF TGCAGTGTTAGCCCAACTATACTCTCCTACGAGCAGTACTTC
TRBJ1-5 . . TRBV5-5 CASGLNRELPQHF TGTGCCAGCGGCTTGAACAGAGAACTGCCCCAGCATTTT
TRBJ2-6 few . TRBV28 CATGWGGGANVLTF TGTGCTACGGGTTGGGGTGGCGGGGCCAACGTCCTGACTTTC
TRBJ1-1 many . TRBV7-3 CASSLNLDTEAFF TGTGCCAGCAGCTTAAATCTGGACACTGAAGCTTTCTTT
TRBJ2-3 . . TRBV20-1 CSARDGVAVHTDTQYF TGCAGTGCTAGAGATGGGGTGGCGGTTCATACAGATACGCAGTATTTT
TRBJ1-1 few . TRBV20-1 CSASQMGPNTEAFF TGCAGTGCTAGTCAAATGGGACCGAACACTGAAGCTTTCTTT
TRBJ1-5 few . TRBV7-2 CASSLLGGINQPQHF TGTGCCAGCAGCTTATTAGGCGGCATCAATCAGCCCCAGCATTTT
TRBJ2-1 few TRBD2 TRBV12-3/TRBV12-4 CASSTRAGLAGGRSYYNEQFF TGTGCCAGCAGTACGAGGGCGGGACTAGCGGGAGGGCGGTCATATTACAATGAGCAGTTCTTC
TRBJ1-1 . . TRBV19 CASSPRDLMNTEAFF TGTGCCAGTAGTCCCAGGGACCTCATGAACACTGAAGCTTTCTTT
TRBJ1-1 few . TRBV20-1 CSASRHPQRGYAEAFF TGCAGTGCTAGCCGACACCCTCAACGCGGGTACGCTGAAGCTTTCTTT
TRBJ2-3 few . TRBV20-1 CSARETSDTQYF TGCAGTGCTAGAGAAACTTCAGATACGCAGTATTTT
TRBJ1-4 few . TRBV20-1 CSALSEATNEKLFF TGCAGTGCCCTATCAGAAGCAACTAATGAAAAACTGTTTTTT
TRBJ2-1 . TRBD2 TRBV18 CASSPYSGSGNEQFF TGTGCCAGCTCACCCTATAGCGGGAGTGGAAATGAGCAGTTCTTC
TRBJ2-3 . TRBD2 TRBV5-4 CASSSPTSGRPTDTQYF TGTGCCAGCAGCTCCCCTACTAGCGGGAGGCCCACAGATACGCAGTATTTT
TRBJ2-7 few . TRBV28 CASRLAGTGSYEQYF TGTGCCAGCAGGCTCGCCGGGACCGGCTCCTACGAGCAGTACTTC
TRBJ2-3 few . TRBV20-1 CSASGSPDTQYF TGCAGTGCTAGCGGGAGTCCAGATACGCAGTATTTT
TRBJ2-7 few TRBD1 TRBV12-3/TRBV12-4 CASSGSNHGQGTYEQYF TGTGCCAGCAGTGGATCCAATCACGGACAGGGCACCTACGAGCAGTACTTC
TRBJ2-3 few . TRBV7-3 CASSLTVGDTQYF TGTGCCAGCAGCTTAACGGTTGGAGATACGCAGTATTTT
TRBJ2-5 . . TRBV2 CASREGLQETQYF TGTGCCAGCAGAGAGGGACTTCAAGAGACCCAGTACTTC
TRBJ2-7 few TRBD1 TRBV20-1 CSVSGQGAYEQYF TGCAGTGTTTCGGGACAGGGGGCCTACGAGCAGTACTTC
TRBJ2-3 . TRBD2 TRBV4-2 CASSTRTSGGPSTDTQYF TGTGCCAGCAGCACGAGGACTAGCGGGGGACCTAGCACAGATACGCAGTATTTT
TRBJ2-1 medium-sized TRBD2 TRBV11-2 CASSRLAGYNEQFF TGTGCCAGCAGCCGGCTAGCGGGGTACAATGAGCAGTTCTTC
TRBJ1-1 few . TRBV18 CASSPSGGGGLGSEAFF TGTGCCAGCTCGCCCTCCGGCGGGGGTGGTTTGGGGTCCGAAGCTTTCTTT
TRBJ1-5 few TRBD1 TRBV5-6 CASSFSGTGSIRPQHF TGTGCCAGCAGCTTTTCCGGGACAGGATCTATTCGGCCCCAGCATTTT
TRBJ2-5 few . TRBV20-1 CSARRSTVQETQYF TGCAGTGCTAGACGCTCGACAGTACAAGAGACCCAGTACTTC
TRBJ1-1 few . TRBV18 CASSPKSTGGTEAFF TGTGCCAGCTCACCAAAATCGACAGGTGGCACTGAAGCTTTCTTT
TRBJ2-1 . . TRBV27 CASSARLSRDEQFF TGTGCCAGCAGTGCGAGGTTGAGCCGCGATGAGCAGTTCTTC
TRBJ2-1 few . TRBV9 CASSLEAYNEQFF TGTGCCAGCAGCCTTGAGGCCTACAATGAGCAGTTCTTC
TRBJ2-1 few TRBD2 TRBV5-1 CASSLSSGRSQEQFF TGCGCCAGCAGCTTGTCCAGCGGGAGGTCCCAGGAGCAGTTCTTC
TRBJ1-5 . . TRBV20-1 CSADKGYSNQPQHF TGCAGTGCGGACAAGGGCTATAGCAATCAGCCCCAGCATTTT
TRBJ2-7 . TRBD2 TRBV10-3 CATGTSNAEQYF TGTGCCACCGGGACTAGTAACGCCGAGCAGTACTTC